This TCR beta chain was captured in a study of long-term antiretroviral therapy in people with HIV. Whole-study findings and limits: Clones that had undergone expansion before ART dominated the repertoire at all time points. In samples taken after ART, diversity increased but remained below transplant donor control levels.

Germline CDR1 SGDLS, CDR2 YYNGEE. Deletions cut 3 bases from V and 7 bases from J, with 11 bases between. CDR3 length equals 14 residues. A word on this clone: Its antigen is still unknown.

It was version v3.0 of the immunoSEQ assay that was run at survey level. Sequenced by immunoSEQ multiplex PCR; TCRdb stores in-frame clones only, minus some. Of 20,000 or so clones in the sample, about 80% were seen once. The clonotype comes from a woman in her forties or fifties with HIV. The starting material was unsorted PBMCs, obtained 0.5 years before starting antiretroviral therapy. The chain combines TRBV9 with TRBJ1-6; D is undetermined. The CDR3 here is CASSADASNSPLHF. The CDR3 nucleotides read TGTGCCAGCAGCGCGGACGCGTCCAATTCACCCCTCCACTTT.